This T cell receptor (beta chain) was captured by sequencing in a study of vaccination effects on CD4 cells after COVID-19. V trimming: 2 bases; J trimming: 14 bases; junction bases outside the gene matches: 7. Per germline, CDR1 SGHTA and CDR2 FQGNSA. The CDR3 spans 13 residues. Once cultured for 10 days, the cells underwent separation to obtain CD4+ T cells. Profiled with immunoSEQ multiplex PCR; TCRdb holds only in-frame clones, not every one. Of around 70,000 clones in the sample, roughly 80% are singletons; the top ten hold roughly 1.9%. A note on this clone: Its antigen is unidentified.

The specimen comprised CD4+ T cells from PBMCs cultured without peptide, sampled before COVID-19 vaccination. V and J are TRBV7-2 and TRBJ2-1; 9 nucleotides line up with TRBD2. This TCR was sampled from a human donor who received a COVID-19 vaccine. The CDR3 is CASSLRVAGGEFF. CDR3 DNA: TGTGCCAGCAGCTTAAGAGTCGCGGGGGGGGAGTTCTTC.